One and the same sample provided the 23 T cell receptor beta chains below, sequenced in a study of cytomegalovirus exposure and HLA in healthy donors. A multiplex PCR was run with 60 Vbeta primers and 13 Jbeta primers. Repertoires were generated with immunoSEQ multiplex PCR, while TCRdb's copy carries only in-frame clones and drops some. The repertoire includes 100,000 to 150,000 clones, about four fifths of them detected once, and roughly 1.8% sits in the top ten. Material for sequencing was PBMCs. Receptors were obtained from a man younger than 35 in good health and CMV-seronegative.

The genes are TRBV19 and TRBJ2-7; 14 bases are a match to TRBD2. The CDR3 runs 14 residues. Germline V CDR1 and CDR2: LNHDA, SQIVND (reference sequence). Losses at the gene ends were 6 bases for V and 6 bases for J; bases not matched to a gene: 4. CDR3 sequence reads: CASRTSGGAGEQYF. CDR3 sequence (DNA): TGTGCCAGTAGGACTAGCGGGGGGGCGGGCGAGCAGTACTTC.

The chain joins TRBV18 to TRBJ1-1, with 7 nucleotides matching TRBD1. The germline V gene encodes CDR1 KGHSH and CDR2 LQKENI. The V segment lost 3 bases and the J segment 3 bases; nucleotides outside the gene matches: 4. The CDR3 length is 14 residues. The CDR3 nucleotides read TGTGCCAGCTCACCGCAGACAGGGTACACTGAAGCTTTCTTT. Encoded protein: CASSPQTGYTEAFF.

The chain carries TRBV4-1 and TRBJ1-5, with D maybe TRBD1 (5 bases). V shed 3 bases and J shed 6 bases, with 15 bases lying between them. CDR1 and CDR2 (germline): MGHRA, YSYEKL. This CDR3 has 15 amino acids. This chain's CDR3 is CASSQVRQKSQPQHF. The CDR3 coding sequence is TGCGCCAGCAGCCAGGTACGACAGAAATCTCAGCCCCAGCATTTT.

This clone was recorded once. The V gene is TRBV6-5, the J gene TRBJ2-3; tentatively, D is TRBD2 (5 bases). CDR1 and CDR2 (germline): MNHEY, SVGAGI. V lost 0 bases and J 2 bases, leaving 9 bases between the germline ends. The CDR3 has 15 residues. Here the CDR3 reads CASSYSNGVTDTQYF. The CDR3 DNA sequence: TGTGCCAGCAGTTACTCTAACGGGGTCACAGATACGCAGTATTTT.

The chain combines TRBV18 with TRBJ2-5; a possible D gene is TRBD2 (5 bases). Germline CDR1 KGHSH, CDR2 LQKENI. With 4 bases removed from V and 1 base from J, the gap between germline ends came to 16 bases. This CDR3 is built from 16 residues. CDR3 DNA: TGTGCCAGCTCACACTTCGGACTCCTTGGCCAAGAGACCCAGTACTTC. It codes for CASSHFGLLGQETQYF. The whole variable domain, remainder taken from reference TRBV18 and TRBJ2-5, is NAGVMQNPRHLVRRRGQEARLRCSPMKGHSHVYWYRQLPEEGLKFMVYLQKENIIDESGMPKERFSAEFPKEGPSILRIQQVVRGDSAAYFCASSHFGLLGQETQYFGPGTRLLVL.

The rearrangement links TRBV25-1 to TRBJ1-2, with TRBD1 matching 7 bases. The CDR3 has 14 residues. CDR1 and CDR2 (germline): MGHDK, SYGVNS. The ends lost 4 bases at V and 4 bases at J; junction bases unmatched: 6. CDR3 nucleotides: TGTGCCAGCAGTGCGACAGGGCGGGGCTATGGCTACACCTTC. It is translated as CASSATGRGYGYTF.

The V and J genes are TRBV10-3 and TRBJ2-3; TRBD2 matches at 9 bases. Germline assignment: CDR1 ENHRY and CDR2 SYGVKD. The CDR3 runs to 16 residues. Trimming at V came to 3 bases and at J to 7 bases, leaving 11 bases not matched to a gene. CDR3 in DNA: TGTGCCATCAGTGAAGGAGCGGGGGGAGGCGGATATACGCAGTATTTT. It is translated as CAISEGAGGGGYTQYF.

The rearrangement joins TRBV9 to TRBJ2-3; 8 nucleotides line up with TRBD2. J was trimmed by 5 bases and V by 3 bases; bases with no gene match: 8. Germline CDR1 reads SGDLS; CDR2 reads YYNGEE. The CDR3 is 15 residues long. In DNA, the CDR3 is TGTGCCAGCAGCGAGCAGCGGGGGTCCATAGATACGCAGTATTTT. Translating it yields CASSEQRGSIDTQYF.

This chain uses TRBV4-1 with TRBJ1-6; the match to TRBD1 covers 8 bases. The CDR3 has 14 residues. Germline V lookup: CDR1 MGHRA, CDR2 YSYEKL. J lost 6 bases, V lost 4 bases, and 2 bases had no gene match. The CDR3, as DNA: TGCGCCAGCAGCCCAGGACAGGGTAATTCACCCCTCCACTTT. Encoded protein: CASSPGQGNSPLHF.

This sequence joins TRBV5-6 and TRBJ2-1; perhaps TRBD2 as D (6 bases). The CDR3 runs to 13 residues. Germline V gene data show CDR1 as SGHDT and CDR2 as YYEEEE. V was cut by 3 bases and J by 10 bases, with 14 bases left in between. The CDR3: CASSWGWAGEQFF. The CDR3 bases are TGTGCCAGCAGCTGGGGGTGGGCGGGAGAGCAGTTCTTC.

CDR3 sequence (DNA): TGCGCCAGCAGCCAAGATGCCAGGGGGCGAGATTCACCCCTCCACTTT. Residues: CASSQDARGRDSPLHF. This chain joins TRBV4-3 and TRBJ1-6; 8 positions match TRBD1. The CDR3 totals 16 residues. The germline V gene has CDR1 LGHNA and CDR2 YSLEER. V lost 0 bases and J lost 8; bases outside the gene matches: 6.

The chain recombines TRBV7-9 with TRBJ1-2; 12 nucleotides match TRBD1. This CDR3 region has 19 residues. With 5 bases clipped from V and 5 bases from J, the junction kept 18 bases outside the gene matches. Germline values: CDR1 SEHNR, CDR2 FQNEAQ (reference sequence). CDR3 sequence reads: CASSTPYGTGGVRGYGYTF. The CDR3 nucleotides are TGTGCCAGCAGCACTCCTTACGGGACAGGGGGCGTTCGAGGGTATGGCTACACCTTC.

CDR3 sequence reads: CSVQSPGVNTEAFF. CDR3 sequence (DNA): TGCAGCGTTCAATCTCCAGGGGTAAACACTGAAGCTTTCTTT. The genes are TRBV29-1 and TRBJ1-1; a weak D match, TRBD1 (6 bases). The CDR3 length is 14 residues. Per the germline V gene, CDR1 is SQVTM and CDR2 is ANQGSEA. The V end lost 5 bases, the J end lost 2 bases, and 15 bases lay between the germline ends.

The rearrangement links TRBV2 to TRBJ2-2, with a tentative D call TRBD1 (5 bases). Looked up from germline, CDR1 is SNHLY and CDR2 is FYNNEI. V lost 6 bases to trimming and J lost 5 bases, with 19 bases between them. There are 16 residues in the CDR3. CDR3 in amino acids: CASSARRQGGTGELFF. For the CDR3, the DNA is TGTGCCAGCAGCGCAAGGCGGCAGGGTGGGACCGGGGAGCTGTTTTTT.

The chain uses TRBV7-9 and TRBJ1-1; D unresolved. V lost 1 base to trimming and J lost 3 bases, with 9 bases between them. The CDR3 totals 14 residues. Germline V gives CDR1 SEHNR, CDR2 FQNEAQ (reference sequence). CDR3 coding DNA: TGTGCCAGCAGCTTAGGATCGAGGGACACTGAAGCTTTCTTT. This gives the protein CASSLGSRDTEAFF. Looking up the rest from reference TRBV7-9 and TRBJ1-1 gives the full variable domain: DTGVSQNPRHKITKRGQNVTFRCDPISEHNRLYWYRQTLGQGPEFLTYFQNEAQLEKSRLLSDRFSAERPKGSFSTLEIQRTEQGDSAMYLCASSLGSRDTEAFFGQGTRLTVV.

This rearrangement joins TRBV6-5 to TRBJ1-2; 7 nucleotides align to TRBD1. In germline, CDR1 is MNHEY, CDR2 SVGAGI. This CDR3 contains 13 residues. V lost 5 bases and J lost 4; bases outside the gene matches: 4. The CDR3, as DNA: TGTGCCAGCAGTACGACAGGGCCCTATGGCTACACCTTC. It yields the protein CASSTTGPYGYTF.

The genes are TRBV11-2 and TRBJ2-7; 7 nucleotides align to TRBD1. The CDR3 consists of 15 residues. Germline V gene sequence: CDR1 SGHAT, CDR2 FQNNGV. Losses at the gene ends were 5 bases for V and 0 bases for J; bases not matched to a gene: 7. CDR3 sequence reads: CASSTYRGSSYEQYF. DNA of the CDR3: TGTGCCAGCAGCACATACAGGGGTAGCTCCTACGAGCAGTACTTC.

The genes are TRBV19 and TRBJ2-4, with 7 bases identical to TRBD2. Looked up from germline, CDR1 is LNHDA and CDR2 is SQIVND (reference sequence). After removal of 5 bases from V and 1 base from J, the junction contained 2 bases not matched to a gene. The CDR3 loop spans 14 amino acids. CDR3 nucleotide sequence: TGTGCCAGTAGTGTCGGGGGGGCCAAAAACATTCAGTACTTC. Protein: CASSVGGAKNIQYF.

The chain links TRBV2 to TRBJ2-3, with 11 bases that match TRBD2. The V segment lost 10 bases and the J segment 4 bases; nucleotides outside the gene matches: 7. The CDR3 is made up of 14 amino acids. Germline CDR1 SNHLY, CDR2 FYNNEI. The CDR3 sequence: CAILSGGASDTQYF. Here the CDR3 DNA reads TGTGCCATCCTTAGCGGGGGGGCCTCAGATACGCAGTATTTT.

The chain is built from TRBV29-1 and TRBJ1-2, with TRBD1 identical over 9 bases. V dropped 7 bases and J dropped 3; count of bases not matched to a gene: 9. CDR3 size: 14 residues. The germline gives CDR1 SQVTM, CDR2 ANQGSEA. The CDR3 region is CSAGGQGTHYGYTF. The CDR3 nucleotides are TGCAGCGCGGGGGGACAGGGAACACACTATGGCTACACCTTC.

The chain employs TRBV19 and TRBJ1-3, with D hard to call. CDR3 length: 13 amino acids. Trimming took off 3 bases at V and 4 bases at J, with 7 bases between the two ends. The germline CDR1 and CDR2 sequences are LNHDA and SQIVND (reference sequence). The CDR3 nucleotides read TGTGCCAGTAGTATTGATCAGGGAAACACCATATATTTT. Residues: CASSIDQGNTIYF.

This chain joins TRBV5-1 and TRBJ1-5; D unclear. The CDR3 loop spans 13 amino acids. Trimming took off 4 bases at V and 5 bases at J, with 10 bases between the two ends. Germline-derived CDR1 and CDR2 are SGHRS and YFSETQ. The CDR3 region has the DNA TGCGCCAGCAGCACCGGTCGCGATCAGCCCCAGCATTTT. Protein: CASSTGRDQPQHF.

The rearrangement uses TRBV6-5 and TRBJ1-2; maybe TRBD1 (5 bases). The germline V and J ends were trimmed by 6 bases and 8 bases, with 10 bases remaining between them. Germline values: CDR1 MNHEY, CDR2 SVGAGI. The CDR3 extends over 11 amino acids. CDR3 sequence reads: CASSQGGGYTF. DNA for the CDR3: TGTGCCAGCAGCCAGGGTGGCGGCTACACCTTC.